The clone carrying this T cell receptor beta chain was recorded once. This entry belongs to a study of control samples from healthy donors and cancer patients. Libraries were prepared by immunoSEQ multiplex PCR; TCRdb keeps only in-frame clonotypes and omits some of them. The table shows about 140,000 clones, with 94% occurring only once. Germline assignment: CDR1 SGHNT and CDR2 YENEEA. V lost 2 bases, J lost 4 bases, and 11 bases lay in between. CDR3 length equals 14 residues. The V and J genes are TRBV11-3 and TRBJ1-1, with a possible D match to TRBD1 (6 bases). Sequencing used blood. This sequence originates from a man aged 40-49 years in good health. CDR3 in DNA: TGTGCCAGCAGCTTAACAGGGATCGCCACTGAAGCTTTCTTT. It codes for CASSLTGIATEAFF. Full variable domain (missing parts from reference TRBV11-3 and TRBJ1-1): EAGVVQSPRYKIIEKKQPVAFWCNPISGHNTLYWYLQNLGQGPELLIRYENEEAVDDSQLPKDRFSAERLKGVDSTLKIQPAELGDSAVYLCASSLTGIATEAFFGQGTRLTVV.